A single T cell receptor beta chain is shown here with its context. As yet, its antigen is unknown. This entry is derived from a study of shared clonotypes between healthy human individuals. Across the whole study: CD4 naive cells filled three plates per donor, CD4 memory three, CD8 naive two and CD8 memory one. General study findings and limits: Large sequencing depth failed to make sorted-subset sequencing complete, rarefaction showed.

V lost 0 bases and J 5 bases, leaving 7 bases between the germline ends. Germline CDR1 reads KGHSH; CDR2 reads LQKENI. This CDR3 contains 14 residues. CD45RO-negative, CCR7-selected cells formed the naive CD8 fraction, which excluded terminally differentiated effector memory CD45RA+ cells. Only Caucasian adults living in Nashville, Tennessee made up the donor group. TCRdb's copy holds only in-frame clones and misses some; the assay was immunoSEQ multiplex PCR. The data contain millions of clones, approximately 94% of them seen just once; the ten biggest clones take up more than 1.5%. The receptor was derived from a man between 18 and 35 years old in good health. Some clones in this sample may be carry-over from other donors' samples. The sequenced material came from naive CD8+ T cells from PBMCs. V is TRBV18 and J is TRBJ2-2; unclear D gene. The CDR3 loop reads CASSPPLGTGELFF. In DNA form, the CDR3 reads TGTGCCAGCTCACCACCCTTGGGGACCGGGGAGCTGTTTTTT.